The 9 T cell receptor beta chains below all came from one sample that was sequenced in a study of cytomegalovirus exposure and HLA in healthy donors (dated by TCRdb to 2017 to 2019). Library preparation used the immunoSEQ multiplex PCR assay. For the multiplex PCR, a mixture combining 60 forward primers for TCR Vbeta segments and 13 reverse primers for TCR Jbeta segments was used. TCRdb stores this immuneACCESS table with in-frame sequences only. Part of the clones is absent; in the studies checked, under half of the shortfall reflects unresolved V genes, and no reason is known for the rest. The sample data list 130,000 or so clones, and around 80% of these were observed just once. Together, the top ten hold about 3.2% of the sample. The sample consisted of PBMCs. These receptors came from a young man in good health and CMV-seropositive.

This clone appeared a few times. V gene TRBV6-6 combines with J gene TRBJ1-1, with unresolved D. Germline values: CDR1 MNHNY, CDR2 SVGAGI (reference sequence). CDR3 length: 13 residues. Between the trimmed V and J ends, which lost 1 base and 4 bases, there was a span of 7 bases. CDR3 coding DNA: TGTGCCAGCAGTTACTTGGGCACCACTGAAGCTTTCTTT. Encoded protein: CASSYLGTTEAFF.

The chain's CDR3 is CASSSRVPSEQYF. DNA of the CDR3: TGTGCCAGCAGTAGCAGGGTTCCAAGCGAGCAGTACTTC. The gene calls are TRBV6-6 and TRBJ2-7; weak D call: TRBD1 (5 bases). The CDR3 is 13 amino acids. Looked up from germline, CDR1 is MNHNY and CDR2 is SVGAGI (reference sequence). The ends were cut back, 5 bases at V and 6 bases at J, with 14 bases in the middle.

CDR3 residues: CASSLEGYNEQFF. CDR3 DNA sequence: TGTGCCAGCAGCCTTGAGGGCTACAATGAGCAGTTCTTC. The gene calls are TRBV27 and TRBJ2-1; weak D call: TRBD2 (5 bases). The CDR3 sequence is 13 residues long. V was cut by 6 bases and J by 3 bases, with 9 bases left in between. Germline CDR1 reads MNHEY; CDR2 reads SMNVEV (reference sequence).

V is TRBV6-6 and J is TRBJ1-5, with no clear D. Germline-derived CDR1 and CDR2 are MNHNY and SVGAGI (reference sequence). CDR3 length: 15 amino acids. Trimming took 0 bases from V and 7 from J, leaving 13 bases between them. CDR3 residues: CASSYSAESGQPQHF. The CDR3 DNA reads TGTGCCAGCAGTTACTCAGCGGAAAGTGGACAGCCCCAGCATTTT.

This chain joins TRBV19 and TRBJ2-2, with 9 nucleotides matching TRBD1. J gave up 2 bases and V 6 bases, and 13 bases lay outside the gene matches. This CDR3 has 18 residues. Germline assignment: CDR1 LNHDA and CDR2 SQIVND (reference sequence). The CDR3 sequence: CASRGGTGLAGNTGELFF. DNA for the CDR3: TGTGCCAGTAGAGGCGGGACAGGGCTCGCTGGAAACACCGGGGAGCTGTTTTTT. Full variable domain (remainder filled in from reference TRBV19 and TRBJ2-2): DGGITQSPKYLFRKEGQNVTLSCEQNLNHDAMYWYRQDPGQGLRLIYYSQIVNDFQKGDIAEGYSVSREKKESFPLTVTSAQKNPTAFYLCASRGGTGLAGNTGELFFGEGSRLTVL.

This clone has just a few counts. The chain combines TRBV15 with TRBJ1-4; perhaps TRBD1 as D (6 bases). The CDR3 totals 15 residues. V lost 3 bases to trimming and J lost 3 bases, with 11 bases between them. From germline, CDR1 is LNHNV and CDR2 YYDKDF (reference sequence). The DNA of the CDR3 is TGTGCCACCAGCAGGGACCCAGGGGCTAATGAAAAACTGTTTTTT. Translation: CATSRDPGANEKLFF. The whole variable domain, filled in from reference TRBV15 and TRBJ1-4, reads DAMVIQNPRYQVTQFGKPVTLSCSQTLNHNVMYWYQQKSSQAPKLLFHYYDKDFNNEADTPDNFQSRRPNTSFCFLDIRSPGLGDTAMYLCATSRDPGANEKLFFGSGTQLSVL.

This chain joins TRBV4-1 and TRBJ2-7; the match to TRBD2 covers 7 bases. V was pared by 2 bases and J by 0 bases, with 10 bases of the junction left unmatched. Germline CDR1 reads MGHRA; CDR2 reads YSYEKL. The CDR3 covers 17 residues. The CDR3 loop reads CASSQNRDRGDSYEQYF. In DNA form, the CDR3 reads TGCGCCAGCAGCCAAAATCGCGATCGGGGGGACTCCTACGAGCAGTACTTC.

The rearrangement links TRBV15 to TRBJ2-1, with TRBD1 matching over 10 bases. With 0 bases clipped from V and 3 bases from J, the junction kept 5 bases outside the gene matches. Germline CDR1 is LNHNV and CDR2 is YYDKDF (reference sequence). The CDR3 is made up of 17 amino acids. This chain's CDR3 is CATSRDSGQGVYNEQFF. CDR3 nucleotides: TGTGCCACCAGCAGAGATTCTGGACAGGGGGTCTACAATGAGCAGTTCTTC. The whole variable domain, remainder taken from reference TRBV15 and TRBJ2-1, is DAMVIQNPRYQVTQFGKPVTLSCSQTLNHNVMYWYQQKSSQAPKLLFHYYDKDFNNEADTPDNFQSRRPNTSFCFLDIRSPGLGDTAMYLCATSRDSGQGVYNEQFFGPGTRLTVL.

The V and J genes are TRBV2 and TRBJ2-5; 8 nucleotides line up with TRBD1. The J segment lost 4 bases and the V segment lost 5 bases, leaving 9 bases of the junction unmatched. The CDR3 has 15 amino acids. In germline, CDR1 is SNHLY, CDR2 FYNNEI. CDR3 amino acids: CASSLTQGAGETQYF. DNA of the CDR3: TGTGCCAGCAGTCTAACGCAGGGGGCTGGAGAGACCCAGTACTTC.